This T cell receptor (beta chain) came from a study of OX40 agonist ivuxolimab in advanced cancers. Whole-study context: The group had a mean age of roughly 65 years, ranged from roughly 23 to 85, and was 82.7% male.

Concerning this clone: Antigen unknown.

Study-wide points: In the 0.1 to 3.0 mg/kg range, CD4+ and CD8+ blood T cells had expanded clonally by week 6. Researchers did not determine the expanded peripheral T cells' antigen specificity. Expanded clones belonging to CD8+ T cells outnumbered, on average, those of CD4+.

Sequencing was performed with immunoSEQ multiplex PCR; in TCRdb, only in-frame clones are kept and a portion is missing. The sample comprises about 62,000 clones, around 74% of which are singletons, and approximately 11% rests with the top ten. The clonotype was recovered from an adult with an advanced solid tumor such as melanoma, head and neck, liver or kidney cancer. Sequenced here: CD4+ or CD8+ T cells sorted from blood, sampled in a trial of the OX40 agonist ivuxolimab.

The DNA of the CDR3 is TGTGCCAGCAGCTCTCGACAGGGGGGTGAAGCTTTCTTT. Protein sequence: CASSSRQGGEAFF. The V and J genes are TRBV7-9 and TRBJ1-1, with 9 bases fitting TRBD1. The trim removed 4 bases at V and 7 bases at J, leaving 4 bases unmatched. The CDR3 is made up of 13 amino acids. In germline, CDR1 is SEHNR, CDR2 FQNEAQ (reference sequence).